These 28 T cell receptor beta chains were sequenced from one sample in a study of beta chain features in type 1 diabetes. Overall study results and limits: All four CD4+ subsets from Type 1 diabetes patients carried moderately but significantly shorter TCRB CDR3s.

Isolated RNA was reverse transcribed in full, so expressed TCRB transcripts were sequenced. TCRdb's copy holds only in-frame clones and misses some; the assay was immunoSEQ multiplex PCR. The data hold roughly 280,000 clones, with approximately 25% observed a single time. No antigen has been assigned to these receptors. Sequenced material: naive CD4+ T cells from blood. These receptors were collected from a woman between 25 and 40 years old with type 1 diabetes.

The rearrangement uses TRBV29-1 and TRBJ2-7; D is ambiguous. Germline CDR1 and CDR2: SQVTM and ANQGSEA. This CDR3 is built from 13 residues. Trimming shortened V by 4 bases and J by 0 bases, and 10 bases separated the two germline ends. CDR3 in amino acids: CSVVGGSSYEQYF. CDR3 DNA: TGCAGCGTTGTAGGCGGAAGCTCCTACGAGCAGTACTTC.

The CDR3 region has the DNA TGTGCCAGCAGCGTAGCCGGGAGGGCGGCAGATACGCAGTATTTT. The encoded protein is CASSVAGRAADTQYF. This rearrangement joins TRBV9 to TRBJ2-3, with 8 positions matching TRBD2. This CDR3 has 15 residues. Trimming at V came to 0 bases and at J to 4 bases, leaving 4 bases not matched to a gene. Per germline, CDR1 SGDLS and CDR2 YYNGEE.

CDR3: CASSSRGGVETQYF. Written as DNA, the CDR3 is TGTGCCAGCAGCTCCCGGGGAGGGGTAGAGACCCAGTACTTC. The chain couples TRBV7-9 to TRBJ2-5, with TRBD2 matching over 7 bases. The CDR3 extends over 14 amino acids. In germline, CDR1 is SEHNR, CDR2 FQNEAQ (reference sequence). V trimming: 4 bases; J trimming: 4 bases; junction bases outside the gene matches: 6.

In its sample, this clone was seen a few times. DNA of the CDR3: TGTGCCAGCAGCCAAGGGGTAGCGGTCTACAATGAGCAGTTCTTC. Protein product: CASSQGVAVYNEQFF. The V call is TRBV14, the J call TRBJ2-1, with D possibly matching TRBD2 (6 bases). CDR1 is SGHDN and CDR2 is FVKESK in the germline V gene. The V end lost 1 base, the J end lost 3 bases, and 10 bases lay between the germline ends. The CDR3 contains 15 residues.

This clone was observed a few times. The chain is built from TRBV7-3 and TRBJ2-1; 9 bases agree with TRBD1. Germline V lookup: CDR1 SGHTA, CDR2 FQGTGA. This CDR3 is built from 15 residues. With V trimmed by 5 bases and J by 3 bases, 5 bases remained unmatched. The CDR3 loop reads CASSRAGQGYNEQFF. The CDR3 nucleotides read TGTGCCAGCAGCCGAGCGGGACAGGGCTACAATGAGCAGTTCTTC.

The chain links TRBV7-2 to TRBJ2-7; a possible D gene is TRBD2 (7 bases). The germline V gene has CDR1 SGHTA and CDR2 FQGNSA. V shed 5 bases and J shed 2 bases, with 16 bases lying between them. This CDR3 spans 15 amino acids. CDR3 residues: CASSRGGAGAYEQYF. The CDR3 region has the DNA TGTGCCAGCAGCCGAGGGGGGGCCGGCGCCTACGAGCAGTACTTC. Drawing the rest from reference TRBV7-2 and TRBJ2-7, the complete variable domain is GAGVSQSPSNKVTEKGKDVELRCDPISGHTALYWYRQSLGQGLEFLIYFQGNSAPDKSGLPSDRFSAERTGGSVSTLTIQRTQQEDSAVYLCASSRGGAGAYEQYFGPGTRLTVT.

The V and J genes are TRBV29-1 and TRBJ2-1; 9 nucleotides line up with TRBD2. The CDR3 totals 13 residues. Trimming took 6 bases from V and 3 from J; bases not matched to a gene: 3. Germline V gene lookup returns CDR1 SQVTM and CDR2 ANQGSEA. CDR3 region: CSVRAGGYNEQFF. In nucleotides, the CDR3 is TGCAGCGTCCGAGCGGGAGGCTACAATGAGCAGTTCTTC.

CDR3 nucleotides: TGTGCCAGTGCGACAGGGAGGAATGAAAAACTGTTTTTT. This sequence encodes CASATGRNEKLFF. V and J are TRBV7-9 and TRBJ1-4, with 7 nucleotides matching TRBD1. CDR3 size: 13 residues. Germline lookup yields CDR1 SEHNR and CDR2 FQNEAQ (reference sequence). The V gene end was trimmed by 9 bases and the J gene end by 5 bases; junction bases not matched to a gene: 6.

This rearrangement joins TRBV4-1 to TRBJ2-1; 10 positions agree with TRBD2. Germline CDR1 is MGHRA and CDR2 is YSYEKL. The V segment lost 0 bases and the J segment 8 bases; nucleotides outside the gene matches: 10. The CDR3 spans 17 residues. CDR3 nucleotide sequence: TGCGCCAGCAGCCAAGATGGAAGCGGGAGGGCCTTCGATGAGCAGTTCTTC. This encodes CASSQDGSGRAFDEQFF.

The chain recombines TRBV5-1 with TRBJ2-1; a weak D match, TRBD1 (5 bases). The germline V and J ends were trimmed by 6 bases and 3 bases, with 13 bases remaining between them. CDR1 and CDR2 (germline): SGHRS, YFSETQ. CDR3 length: 14 residues. Here the CDR3 DNA reads TGCGCCAGCAAGATTCAGGGAAACTACAATGAGCAGTTCTTC. This codes for CASKIQGNYNEQFF.

V is TRBV11-2 and J is TRBJ2-1; 10 nucleotides agree with TRBD2. Germline V gives CDR1 SGHAT, CDR2 FQNNGV. J was trimmed by 4 bases and V by 6 bases; bases with no gene match: 9. The CDR3 consists of 16 residues. For the CDR3, the DNA is TGTGCCAGCAGATCTTGGGGACTAGCGAAGTACAATGAGCAGTTCTTC. Its protein product is CASRSWGLAKYNEQFF.

The chain has TRBV15 and TRBJ1-4; 7 bases line up with TRBD1. This CDR3 contains 15 residues. The J segment lost 4 bases and the V segment lost 2 bases, leaving 4 bases of the junction unmatched. Germline-derived CDR1 and CDR2 are LNHNV and YYDKDF (reference sequence). This chain's CDR3 is CATSRTRDSNEKLFF. CDR3 DNA sequence: TGTGCCACCAGCAGAACCCGGGACAGTAATGAAAAACTGTTTTTT.

This clone was counted between two and nine times. The gene calls are TRBV18 and TRBJ1-5; D is undetermined. V lost 3 bases and J 7 bases, leaving 13 bases between the germline ends. This CDR3 has 14 residues. Germline V gene data show CDR1 as KGHSH and CDR2 as LQKENI. The CDR3 loop is CASSPWESRQPQHF. The CDR3 bases are TGTGCCAGCTCACCCTGGGAGAGCAGGCAGCCCCAGCATTTT.

This chain connects TRBV30 to TRBJ2-7; D might be TRBD2 (6 bases). This CDR3 spans 14 amino acids. V lost 7 bases to trimming and J lost 4 bases, with 20 bases between them. Germline V CDR1 and CDR2: GTSNPN, SVGIG (reference sequence). The CDR3 loop reads CALGVGSLGYEQYF. The CDR3 DNA sequence: TGTGCCTTAGGCGTCGGGAGTTTAGGGTACGAGCAGTACTTC.

In its sample, this clone was seen a few times. CDR3 in DNA: TGCAGCGTTGCGCTAGGTGTTGGTAACAATGAGCAGTTCTTC. This codes for CSVALGVGNNEQFF. The chain couples TRBV29-1 to TRBJ2-1; no firm D call. In germline, CDR1 is SQVTM, CDR2 ANQGSEA. This CDR3 has 14 residues. V lost 4 bases and J lost 5, with 15 bases in between.

The chain uses TRBV19 and TRBJ2-1; perhaps TRBD1 as D (6 bases). The V gene lost 5 bases and the J gene lost 5 bases, with 19 bases spanning the gap. Germline CDR1 reads LNHDA; CDR2 reads SQIVND (reference sequence). The CDR3 spans 16 residues. The CDR3 DNA reads as TGTGCCAGTAGTCTTAACAGGGCATGGGATAACAATGAGCAGTTCTTC. As protein: CASSLNRAWDNNEQFF.

This clone has only a few counts. V is TRBV20-1 and J is TRBJ1-1, with D perhaps matching TRBD1 (5 bases). CDR3 length: 11 amino acids. Germline CDR1 and CDR2: DFQATT and SNEGSKA (reference sequence). Here the CDR3 DNA reads TGCAGGGGGACGCGGGGCACTGAAGCTTTCTTT. This translates into CRGTRGTEAFF.

This clone was detected only a few times. The V gene is TRBV7-9, the J gene TRBJ1-4; 11 bases map to TRBD1. In germline, CDR1 is SEHNR, CDR2 FQNEAQ (reference sequence). Losses at the gene ends were 5 bases for V and 7 bases for J; bases not matched to a gene: 12. The CDR3 is 17 amino acids. CDR3 nucleotide sequence: TGTGCCAGCAGCACCGGGACAGGGGGTTATATCGGTGAAAAACTGTTTTTT. This gives the protein CASSTGTGGYIGEKLFF. Based on the CDR3 plus reference TRBV7-9 and TRBJ1-4, the full variable domain is DTGVSQNPRHKITKRGQNVTFRCDPISEHNRLYWYRQTLGQGPEFLTYFQNEAQLEKSRLLSDRFSAERPKGSFSTLEIQRTEQGDSAMYLCASSTGTGGYIGEKLFFGSGTQLSVL.

This clone was counted only a few times. The chain recombines TRBV2 with TRBJ2-7; D call uncertain. This CDR3 region has 12 residues. CDR1 and CDR2 (germline): SNHLY, FYNNEI. Trimming shortened V by 2 bases and J by 2 bases, and 4 bases separated the two germline ends. The CDR3 spells CASSETAYEQYF. Written as DNA, the CDR3 is TGTGCCAGCAGTGAAACAGCCTACGAGCAGTACTTC. Full variable domain (remainder filled in from reference TRBV2 and TRBJ2-7): EPEVTQTPSHQVTQMGQEVILRCVPISNHLYFYWYRQILGQKVEFLVSFYNNEISEKSEIFDDQFSVERPDGSNFTLKIRSTKLEDSAMYFCASSETAYEQYFGPGTRLTVT.

The chain is built from TRBV5-1 and TRBJ2-6; 7 bases line up with TRBD2. The germline V gene has CDR1 SGHRS and CDR2 YFSETQ. The CDR3 sequence is 16 residues long. V trimming: 2 bases; J trimming: 2 bases; junction bases outside the gene matches: 4. Here the CDR3 DNA reads TGCGCCAGCAGCTTTAGCGGGCAGGCTGGGGCCAACGTCCTGACTTTC. Its translation: CASSFSGQAGANVLTF.

This rearrangement joins TRBV10-3 to TRBJ2-3; weak D call: TRBD2 (7 bases). V was cut by 4 bases and J by 3 bases, with 14 bases left in between. In germline, CDR1 is ENHRY, CDR2 SYGVKD. The CDR3 sequence is 15 residues long. As DNA, the CDR3 is TGTGCCATCAGTGGTACAGGGAGGGGGACAGATACGCAGTATTTT. It codes for CAISGTGRGTDTQYF.

This clone occurred a few times. This chain connects TRBV6-5 to TRBJ2-7; 12 bases are shared with TRBD2. The ends lost 5 bases at V and 2 bases at J; junction bases unmatched: 4. CDR1 MNHEY and CDR2 SVGAGI come from the germline V gene. This CDR3 is 15 amino acids long. This CDR3 reads CASSRLAGETYEQYF. The CDR3 DNA sequence: TGTGCCAGCAGTAGACTAGCGGGAGAGACCTACGAGCAGTACTTC.

DNA for the CDR3: TGTGCCTGGTCATACAGGGAATACACTGAAGCTTTCTTT. As protein: CAWSYREYTEAFF. The chain employs TRBV30 and TRBJ1-1; D might be TRBD1 (6 bases). The CDR3 runs to 13 residues. Trimming removed 5 bases from V and 3 bases from J, with 13 bases in between. The germline gives CDR1 GTSNPN, CDR2 SVGIG (reference sequence).

In DNA form, the CDR3 reads TGTGCCACCAGCAGAGATCCGGCCTACGAGCAGTACTTC. Its translation: CATSRDPAYEQYF. The chain employs TRBV15 and TRBJ2-7; no clear D. Germline V gene lookup returns CDR1 LNHNV and CDR2 YYDKDF (reference sequence). There are 13 residues in the CDR3. Trimming stripped 0 bases from V and 2 bases from J, with 5 bases between.

This sequence joins TRBV5-1 and TRBJ2-7, with TRBD2 matching over 8 bases. V shed 6 bases and J 4 bases; nucleotides not matched to a gene: 12. The CDR3 sequence is 15 residues long. Germline V gene data show CDR1 as SGHRS and CDR2 as YFSETQ. The CDR3 DNA is TGCGCCAGCACCTTCTTCGCGGGAGGTGGGTACGAGCAGTACTTC. Its protein is CASTFFAGGGYEQYF.

The rearrangement joins TRBV30 to TRBJ2-2; weak D call: TRBD2 (6 bases). Germline V gene data show CDR1 as GTSNPN and CDR2 as SVGIG (reference sequence). V was clipped by 0 bases and J by 3 bases, with 14 bases between them. CDR3 length: 16 amino acids. The chain's CDR3 is CAWSVPRGVDTGELFF. As DNA, the CDR3 is TGTGCCTGGAGTGTACCTCGCGGGGTGGACACCGGGGAGCTGTTTTTT.

Concerning this clone: At one end, the junction sequence differs from germline, possibly due to a read error. The chain combines TRBV5-1 with TRBJ1-2; no firm D call. From germline, CDR1 is SGHRS and CDR2 YFSETQ. The CDR3 is 13 residues long. CDR3 in DNA: TGCGCCAGCAGCTTAGAAGGAAACTATGACTACACCTTC. Protein: CASSLEGNYDYTF.

This clone was found a few times. The V and J genes are TRBV9 and TRBJ2-5; possibly TRBD1 for D (5 bases). Germline V lookup: CDR1 SGDLS, CDR2 YYNGEE. Trimming shortened V by 3 bases and J by 2 bases, and 14 bases separated the two germline ends. CDR3 length: 15 residues. The CDR3 DNA reads TGTGCCAGCAGCGGTCGCCAGGGTGGTCAAGAGACCCAGTACTTC. Translated: CASSGRQGGQETQYF.